This TCR beta chain is drawn from a study of cytotoxic CD8 clonotypes in ibrutinib-treated CLL. Libraries of TCR beta were made from roughly 1.8 micrograms of genomic DNA that came from cryopreserved PBMCs. This clone has just a few counts. The CDR3 totals 16 residues. The germline CDR1 and CDR2 sequences are SGHVS and FQNEAQ. V gave up 3 bases and J gave up 4 bases, with 16 bases separating them. The repertoire was sequenced with immunoSEQ multiplex PCR; TCRdb's copy has only in-frame clones and lacks some. The top ten clones hold 10% to 13% of a sample with approximately 140,000 clones, under 95% of them seen once.

This material consisted of PBMCs, taken after 12 months of ibrutinib treatment. The chain joins TRBV7-8 to TRBJ1-5, with a tentative D call TRBD1 (5 bases). This TCR came from a human donor with chronic lymphocytic leukemia. The CDR3 region has the DNA TGTGCCAGCAGCTTGGGTACGGGGGTCCCTAATCAGCCCCAGCATTTT. Translated: CASSLGTGVPNQPQHF.